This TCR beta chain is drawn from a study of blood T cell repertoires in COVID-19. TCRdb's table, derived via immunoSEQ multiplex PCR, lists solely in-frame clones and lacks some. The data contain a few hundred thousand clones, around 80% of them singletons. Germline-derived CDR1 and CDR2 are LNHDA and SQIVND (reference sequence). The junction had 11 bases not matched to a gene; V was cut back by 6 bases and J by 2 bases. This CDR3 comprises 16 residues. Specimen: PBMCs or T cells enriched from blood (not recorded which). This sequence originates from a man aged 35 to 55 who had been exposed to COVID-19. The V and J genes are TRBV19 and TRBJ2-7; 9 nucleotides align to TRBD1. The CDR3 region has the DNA TGTGCCAGTAGCAGCACACCGGGACAGGGCGCCTACGAGCAGTACTTC. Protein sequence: CASSSTPGQGAYEQYF.